A single sample gave rise to the 31 T cell receptor beta chains below, sequenced in a study of cytomegalovirus exposure and HLA in healthy donors. It was with 60 Vbeta and 13 Jbeta primers that the PCR ran. Sequencing was performed with immunoSEQ multiplex PCR; in TCRdb, only in-frame clones are kept and a portion is missing. The listing contains under 150,000 clones. The sample taken for sequencing was PBMCs. These receptors originate from a man between 40 and 49 years old in good health and CMV-seronegative.

The chain joins TRBV6-5 to TRBJ1-1; no clear D. Germline V gene lookup returns CDR1 MNHEY and CDR2 SVGAGI. The CDR3 totals 15 residues. V was trimmed by 0 bases and J by 0 bases, leaving 8 bases between them. For the CDR3, the DNA is TGTGCCAGCAGTTACTCGAGGCGGTTGAACACTGAAGCTTTCTTT. Translation: CASSYSRRLNTEAFF.

The rearrangement joins TRBV5-6 to TRBJ2-3, with TRBD1 matching 9 bases. Trimming at V came to 3 bases and at J to 4 bases, leaving 6 bases not matched to a gene. CDR1 is SGHDT and CDR2 is YYEEEE in the germline V gene. The CDR3 runs to 15 residues. CDR3: CASSSGQGGSDTQYF. In nucleotides, the CDR3 is TGTGCCAGCAGCTCGGGACAGGGAGGTTCAGATACGCAGTATTTT.

This rearrangement joins TRBV5-1 to TRBJ1-2; 7 nucleotides align to TRBD1. The germline V gene has CDR1 SGHRS and CDR2 YFSETQ. The CDR3 is 18 amino acids. The junction had 15 bases not matched to a gene; V was cut back by 4 bases and J by 0 bases. CDR3 residues: CASSRSPGQNLPNYGYTF. The CDR3 DNA sequence: TGCGCCAGCAGCCGCAGTCCGGGACAGAATCTTCCTAACTATGGCTACACCTTC.

A note on this clone: The conserved closing phenylalanine or tryptophan is absent in this CDR3, likely reflecting a read error. This chain uses TRBV5-6 with TRBJ2-2, with 8 bases matching TRBD1. Trimming removed 3 bases from V and 4 bases from J; junction bases left unmatched: 8. The CDR3 contains 16 residues. Germline-derived CDR1 and CDR2 are SGHDT and YYEEEE. CDR3 nucleotide sequence: TGTGCCAGCAGCTCTTCCGGGACAGGCAGCACCGGGGAGCTGTTTTCT. Protein: CASSSSGTGSTGELFS.

The rearrangement links TRBV9 to TRBJ1-3; D might be TRBD1 (5 bases). From germline, CDR1 is SGDLS and CDR2 YYNGEE. V was trimmed by 4 bases and J by 1 base, leaving 18 bases between them. The CDR3 spans 17 residues. In nucleotides, the CDR3 is TGTGCCAGCAGCTTCCACCCGGGGGGGGAATCTGGAAACACCATATATTTT. Protein: CASSFHPGGESGNTIYF.

The chain combines TRBV28 with TRBJ2-7; 7 bases are a match to TRBD1. The CDR3 is made up of 12 amino acids. Germline CDR1 MDHEN, CDR2 SYDVKM. With V trimmed by 8 bases and J by 7 bases, 8 bases remained unmatched. The CDR3 sequence is CASRQGIREQYF. Written as DNA, the CDR3 is TGTGCCAGCCGACAGGGAATTAGAGAGCAGTACTTC. Combining the CDR3 with reference TRBV28 and TRBJ2-7 gives the whole variable domain DVKVTQSSRYLVKRTGEKVFLECVQDMDHENMFWYRQDPGLGLRLIYFSYDVKMKEKGDIPEGYSVSREKKERFSLILESASTNQTSMYLCASRQGIREQYFGPGTRLTVT.

The genes are TRBV4-3 and TRBJ1-2; D is ambiguous. Trimming took 0 bases from V and 7 from J, leaving 15 bases between them. Per the germline V gene, CDR1 is LGHNA and CDR2 is YSLEER. The CDR3 runs 15 residues. The CDR3 DNA follows: TGCGCCAGCAGCCAAGATCAATTTGGAGGATCTGGCTACACCTTC. Amino acids: CASSQDQFGGSGYTF.

This chain links TRBV5-1 with TRBJ2-4; 13 bases are shared with TRBD2. The germline CDR1 and CDR2 sequences are SGHRS and YFSETQ. Losses at the gene ends were 1 base for V and 2 bases for J; bases not matched to a gene: 6. The CDR3 sequence is 18 residues long. The CDR3 DNA is TGCGCCAGCAGCTTGACTAGCGGGGGGGCCCTACCCAAAAACATTCAGTACTTC. Translation gives CASSLTSGGALPKNIQYF.

The chain recombines TRBV5-4 with TRBJ1-2; 7 bases line up with TRBD1. The length of the CDR3 is 15 residues. The ends lost 0 bases at V and 2 bases at J; junction bases unmatched: 4. CDR1 is SGHNT and CDR2 is YYREEE in the germline V gene (reference sequence). Here the CDR3 DNA reads TGTGCCAGCAGCTTGGGACAGGGTAAGAACTATGGCTACACCTTC. Translation gives CASSLGQGKNYGYTF.

This chain uses TRBV5-1 with TRBJ2-1; TRBD2 agrees at 8 bases. Germline CDR1 reads SGHRS; CDR2 reads YFSETQ. CDR3 length: 16 residues. V lost 5 bases to trimming and J lost 4 bases; unmatched junction nucleotides: 11. CDR3 sequence reads: CASRARGTRAYNEQFF. For the CDR3, the DNA is TGCGCCAGCAGGGCTCGGGGGACTAGAGCTTACAATGAGCAGTTCTTC. The full variable domain, rest sourced from reference TRBV5-1 and TRBJ2-1, is KAGVTQTPRYLIKTRGQQVTLSCSPISGHRSVSWYQQTPGQGLQFLFEYFSETQRNKGNFPGRFSGRQFSNSRSEMNVSTLELGDSALYLCASRARGTRAYNEQFFGPGTRLTVL.

This chain joins TRBV9 and TRBJ2-2, with 9 positions matching TRBD1. This CDR3 spans 17 amino acids. Germline lookup yields CDR1 SGDLS and CDR2 YYNGEE. V trimming: 2 bases; J trimming: 2 bases; junction bases outside the gene matches: 7. This chain's CDR3 is CASSVLGTGFNTGELFF. In nucleotides, the CDR3 is TGTGCCAGCAGCGTGCTCGGGACAGGGTTCAACACCGGGGAGCTGTTTTTT.

The chain carries TRBV7-2 and TRBJ2-7; 7 bases are a match to TRBD2. V shed 3 bases, J shed 4 bases, and the junction held 15 bases outside the gene matches. The germline CDR1 and CDR2 sequences are SGHTA and FQGNSA. The CDR3 contains 17 residues. CDR3 bases: TGTGCCAGCAGCTTTGGACCAATGAACTTGGGGGGGTACGAGCAGTACTTC. Protein product: CASSFGPMNLGGYEQYF. The full variable domain, rest sourced from reference TRBV7-2 and TRBJ2-7, is GAGVSQSPSNKVTEKGKDVELRCDPISGHTALYWYRQSLGQGLEFLIYFQGNSAPDKSGLPSDRFSAERTGGSVSTLTIQRTQQEDSAVYLCASSFGPMNLGGYEQYFGPGTRLTVT.

The CDR3 reads CASSYSQGSTNTIYF. The CDR3 region has the DNA TGTGCCAGCAGTTACTCGCAGGGTTCAACGAACACCATATATTTT. V usage is TRBV6-5 and J usage is TRBJ1-3, with D perhaps matching TRBD1 (5 bases). CDR1 and CDR2 from the germline V gene are MNHEY and SVGAGI. The CDR3 is made up of 15 amino acids. Deletions cut 0 bases from V and 7 bases from J, with 13 bases between.

The chain couples TRBV19 to TRBJ1-1; D ambiguous. The CDR3 loop spans 13 amino acids. In germline, CDR1 is LNHDA, CDR2 SQIVND (reference sequence). Trimming removed 3 bases at V and 1 base at J, with 6 bases between. The CDR3 protein is CASSIEGNTEAFF. In nucleotides, the CDR3 is TGTGCCAGTAGTATTGAGGGGAACACTGAAGCTTTCTTT.

V and J are TRBV9 and TRBJ2-5, with D perhaps matching TRBD2 (5 bases). Germline CDR1 and CDR2: SGDLS and YYNGEE. V lost 0 bases and J 10 bases, leaving 19 bases between the germline ends. The CDR3 runs 15 residues. CDR3 nucleotides: TGTGCCAGCAGCGTAGACGGTCGGGGTGGTGTTGTCCAGTACTTC. The encoded protein is CASSVDGRGGVVQYF.

The V call is TRBV15, the J call TRBJ1-5; no firm D call. Trimming cost V 1 base and J 9 bases, with 10 bases left between them. The CDR3 consists of 13 residues. CDR1 and CDR2 from the germline V gene are LNHNV and YYDKDF (reference sequence). CDR3 region: CATSRVEAGPQHF. The CDR3 coding sequence is TGTGCCACCAGCAGAGTGGAAGCAGGGCCCCAGCATTTT.

This CDR3 is CASSKGGKDTQYF. In DNA form, the CDR3 reads TGTGCCAGCAGCAAAGGGGGAAAAGATACGCAGTATTTT. This chain joins TRBV28 and TRBJ2-3, with D possibly TRBD1 on 6 matching bases. The CDR3 consists of 13 residues. V lost 6 bases to trimming and J lost 5 bases, with 12 bases between them. Germline loops: CDR1 MDHEN, CDR2 SYDVKM. Drawing the rest from reference TRBV28 and TRBJ2-3, the complete variable domain is DVKVTQSSRYLVKRTGEKVFLECVQDMDHENMFWYRQDPGLGLRLIYFSYDVKMKEKGDIPEGYSVSREKKERFSLILESASTNQTSMYLCASSKGGKDTQYFGPGTRLTVL.

The CDR3 nucleotides are TGTGCCAGCCGCCTGGTGGGGGGATTCACAGATACGCAGTATTTT. This encodes CASRLVGGFTDTQYF. The chain couples TRBV2 to TRBJ2-3; D possibly corresponds to TRBD2 (6 bases). The V gene's germline CDR1 is SNHLY and CDR2 FYNNEI. This CDR3 spans 15 amino acids. The V end was cut by 8 bases, the J end by 2 bases, with 17 bases between.

Written as DNA, the CDR3 is TGTGCCGTCTCTTTCTACAATGAGCAGTTCTTC. It codes for CAVSFYNEQFF. This rearrangement joins TRBV19 to TRBJ2-1; D not resolved. The CDR3 covers 11 residues. V lost 11 bases to trimming and J lost 3 bases, with 8 bases between them. The germline gives CDR1 LNHDA, CDR2 SQIVND (reference sequence).

The rearrangement joins TRBV5-1 to TRBJ1-1, with D possibly matching TRBD1 (6 bases). V shed 6 bases and J shed 8 bases, with 17 bases lying between them. The CDR3 runs 13 residues. Germline assignment: CDR1 SGHRS and CDR2 YFSETQ. CDR3 nucleotides: TGCGCCAGCAAGGGGGAACCCGGGGCCGAAGCTTTCTTT. This encodes CASKGEPGAEAFF.

The chain links TRBV6-5 to TRBJ2-7, with a weak D call TRBD1 (6 bases). CDR1 is MNHEY and CDR2 is SVGAGI in the germline V gene. Trimming cost V 2 bases and J 4 bases, with 18 bases left between them. This CDR3 is 16 amino acids long. Written as DNA, the CDR3 is TGTGCCAGCAGTTACGGGGTAACCGGGACAACTTACGAGCAGTACTTC. It yields the protein CASSYGVTGTTYEQYF.

V is TRBV6-1 and J is TRBJ2-3; 7 bases are a match to TRBD2. The CDR3 spans 13 residues. From germline, CDR1 is MNHNS and CDR2 SASEGT. V shed 2 bases, J shed 8 bases, and the junction held 4 bases outside the gene matches. CDR3 coding DNA: TGTGCCAGCAGTGAAACTAGCGTGGGTACGCAGTATTTT. Translated: CASSETSVGTQYF.

This sequence joins TRBV28 and TRBJ1-3, with D tentatively TRBD1 (5 bases). The CDR3 contains 14 residues. V was trimmed by 5 bases and J by 0 bases, leaving 8 bases between them. Germline V gives CDR1 MDHEN, CDR2 SYDVKM. This chain's CDR3 is CASSGTGSGNTIYF. DNA for the CDR3: TGTGCCAGCAGTGGAACAGGCTCTGGAAACACCATATATTTT.

V usage is TRBV27 and J usage is TRBJ1-1; TRBD1 is a possible D gene (6 bases). Trimming cost V 3 bases and J 4 bases, with 12 bases left between them. The CDR3 consists of 14 residues. Per germline, CDR1 MNHEY and CDR2 SMNVEV (reference sequence). CDR3 in amino acids: CASSLGAPGTEAFF. The CDR3 DNA sequence: TGTGCCAGCAGTTTGGGGGCTCCGGGCACTGAAGCTTTCTTT.

CDR3 DNA: TGTGCCAGCAGTTTTCTCGGGATGGGGAATGAAAAACTGTTTTTT. Amino acid sequence: CASSFLGMGNEKLFF. The chain has TRBV27 and TRBJ1-4; D not resolved. Trimming pared 3 bases from V and 5 bases from J, leaving 13 bases between. This CDR3 region has 15 residues. Germline CDR1 is MNHEY and CDR2 is SMNVEV (reference sequence).

The chain links TRBV7-9 to TRBJ1-1; 10 bases align to TRBD1. The CDR3 totals 15 residues. The V gene's germline CDR1 is SEHNR and CDR2 FQNEAQ (reference sequence). V shed 5 bases, J shed 5 bases, and the junction held 8 bases outside the gene matches. The CDR3 bases are TGTGCCAGCAGCCATTCGACAGGGGGCCATACTGAAGCTTTCTTT. It codes for CASSHSTGGHTEAFF.

The chain joins TRBV5-4 to TRBJ2-7; the match to TRBD2 covers 13 bases. Trimming took 4 bases from V and 1 from J; bases not matched to a gene: 5. This CDR3 is built from 16 residues. In germline, CDR1 is SGHNT, CDR2 YYREEE (reference sequence). In nucleotides, the CDR3 is TGTGCCAGCAGCACACAGACTAGCGGGGGGTCCTACGAGCAGTACTTC. Residues: CASSTQTSGGSYEQYF.

V and J are TRBV19 and TRBJ1-5; D unclear. Trimming shortened V by 1 base and J by 2 bases, and 21 bases separated the two germline ends. Germline-derived CDR1 and CDR2 are LNHDA and SQIVND (reference sequence). There are 19 residues in the CDR3. CDR3 loop: CASSIGHGVYVEGNQPQHF. CDR3 DNA sequence: TGTGCCAGTAGTATAGGGCACGGGGTATATGTGGAAGGCAATCAGCCCCAGCATTTT. The variable domain in full, completed from reference TRBV19 and TRBJ1-5, reads DGGITQSPKYLFRKEGQNVTLSCEQNLNHDAMYWYRQDPGQGLRLIYYSQIVNDFQKGDIAEGYSVSREKKESFPLTVTSAQKNPTAFYLCASSIGHGVYVEGNQPQHFGDGTRLSIL.

The chain employs TRBV4-3 and TRBJ1-3; no clear D. Germline V lookup: CDR1 LGHNA, CDR2 YSLEER. The CDR3 totals 16 residues. Trimming removed 1 base from V and 2 bases from J, with 12 bases in between. The CDR3 region has the DNA TGCGCCAGCAGCCAAGGTTCCAGTTTAACTGGAAACACCATATATTTT. Amino acids: CASSQGSSLTGNTIYF.

The chain carries TRBV10-2 and TRBJ1-6; 9 bases align to TRBD1. Germline V CDR1 and CDR2: WSHSY, SAAADI. The CDR3 loop spans 18 amino acids. V dropped 4 bases and J dropped 0; count of bases not matched to a gene: 7. The CDR3 DNA reads as TGCGCCAGCAGTGTGACAGGGGGTGATACCTCCTATAATTCACCCCTCCACTTT. This translates into CASSVTGGDTSYNSPLHF.

The J gene is TRBJ2-1, the V gene TRBV5-1, with 15 bases matching TRBD2. The length of the CDR3 is 17 residues. Looked up from germline, CDR1 is SGHRS and CDR2 is YFSETQ. J was trimmed by 10 bases and V by 4 bases; bases with no gene match: 12. DNA for the CDR3: TGCGCCAGCAGCCCCGGACTAGCGGGGGGGCTCGAGGTGGAGCAGTTCTTC. The encoded protein is CASSPGLAGGLEVEQFF.